Below are 22 T cell receptor beta chains sequenced from a single sample in a study of blood T cell repertoires in COVID-19 (dated by TCRdb to about 2020). Receptor libraries were prepared by the immunoSEQ multiplex PCR assay. This is the immuneACCESS table as TCRdb keeps it, with only in-frame sequences that have V and J called. A part of the clones is gone; compared with another copy, unresolved V genes explain less than half, and the rest is unexplained. The sample contains 370,000 or so clones, about 80% of them found a single time. The leading ten clones occupy 0.85% to 1.3% of the sample. The sequenced sample consisted of peripheral blood. Source of these receptors: a human donor with acute or convalescent COVID-19. The donor label of this sample is uncertain.

The chain is built from TRBV7-6 and TRBJ2-1, with 16 bases aligning to TRBD2. The J segment lost 0 bases and the V segment lost 6 bases, leaving 2 bases of the junction unmatched. Germline V gene data show CDR1 as SGHVS and CDR2 as FNYEAQ. The CDR3 is made up of 17 amino acids. This CDR3 is CASRGLAGGSSYNEQFF. In nucleotides, the CDR3 is TGTGCCAGCAGGGGACTAGCGGGGGGGAGCTCCTACAATGAGCAGTTCTTC.

Turning to this clone: One end of the junction does not line up with germline, which may come from a read error. This chain links TRBV12-3 or TRBV12-4 with TRBJ2-3; D unclear. This CDR3 region has 13 residues. The CDR3 DNA is TGTGCCAGTGGAACAGCACTCACAGATACGCAGTGTTTT. Translating it yields CASGTALTDTQCF.

V and J are TRBV18 and TRBJ2-7; D unclear. The CDR3 covers 13 residues. The V gene lost 3 bases and the J gene lost 1 base, with 7 bases spanning the gap. Germline CDR1 reads KGHSH; CDR2 reads LQKENI. This CDR3 is CASSPVQSYEQYF. The CDR3 nucleotides are TGTGCCAGCTCACCGGTACAGTCCTACGAGCAGTACTTC.

The CDR3 region is CASSVRQGPGEQYF. The DNA for the CDR3 is TGTGCCAGCAGTGTCCGGCAGGGTCCCGGTGAGCAGTACTTC. The chain carries TRBV2 and TRBJ2-7; a possible D gene is TRBD1 (5 bases). The CDR3 runs to 14 residues. V was clipped by 4 bases and J by 7 bases, with 17 bases between them. The V gene's germline CDR1 is SNHLY and CDR2 FYNNEI.

V is TRBV27 and J is TRBJ2-5; D remains unclear. Germline V lookup: CDR1 MNHEY, CDR2 SMNVEV (reference sequence). The ends were cut back, 5 bases at V and 0 bases at J, with 13 bases in the middle. The CDR3 is 15 residues long. The CDR3 here is CASSTAARYQETQYF. Written as DNA, the CDR3 is TGTGCCAGCAGTACTGCGGCGCGGTACCAAGAGACCCAGTACTTC.

The chain links TRBV10-3 to TRBJ1-1; D possibly corresponds to TRBD1 (6 bases). CDR3 length: 15 amino acids. V was cut by 3 bases and J by 6 bases, with 17 bases left in between. CDR1 is ENHRY and CDR2 is SYGVKD in the germline V gene. CDR3 residues: CAISDSQGMLAEAFF. CDR3 DNA sequence: TGTGCCATCAGTGATTCGCAGGGGATGCTCGCTGAAGCTTTCTTT.

This chain links TRBV19 with TRBJ1-6, with 9 bases identical to TRBD1. Germline CDR1 reads LNHDA; CDR2 reads SQIVND (reference sequence). The CDR3 contains 17 residues. The V segment lost 4 bases and the J segment 7 bases; nucleotides outside the gene matches: 11. The CDR3 nucleotides read TGTGCCAGTAGTAACCCCCCAGGGACAGGGAACAATTCACCCCTCCACTTT. This codes for CASSNPPGTGNNSPLHF.

The chain carries TRBV7-2 and TRBJ1-3, with 10 bases lining up with TRBD1. This CDR3 contains 18 residues. CDR1 and CDR2 (germline): SGHTA, FQGNSA. V trimming: 2 bases; J trimming: 4 bases; junction bases outside the gene matches: 11. CDR3 residues: CASSLSGQGTLQGNTIYF. The CDR3 DNA reads TGTGCCAGCAGCTTATCGGGACAGGGGACTTTGCAAGGAAACACCATATATTTT.

V gene TRBV12-5 combines with J gene TRBJ2-1; 8 positions agree with TRBD1. The CDR3 is made up of 17 amino acids. J lost 5 bases, V lost 1 base, and 10 bases had no gene match. Germline-derived CDR1 and CDR2 are LGHNT and FRNRAP. The CDR3: CASGLGTGMVGHNEQFF. The DNA for the CDR3 is TGTGCTAGTGGTTTGGGGACAGGGATGGTCGGACACAATGAGCAGTTCTTC.

This rearrangement joins TRBV2 to TRBJ1-4, with D perhaps TRBD1 (5 bases). Germline V gives CDR1 SNHLY, CDR2 FYNNEI. The CDR3 extends over 15 amino acids. V was trimmed by 7 bases and J by 7 bases, leaving 19 bases between them. CDR3 nucleotide sequence: TGTGCCAGCACCCCAGGAGGGGTGAGGGCTGAAAAACTGTTTTTT. This translates into CASTPGGVRAEKLFF.

The V call is TRBV30, the J call TRBJ2-7, with TRBD2 identical over 7 bases. V was clipped by 3 bases and J by 3 bases; unmatched bases: 11. Germline CDR1 reads GTSNPN; CDR2 reads SVGIG (reference sequence). CDR3 length equals 15 residues. The CDR3 protein is CAWRRDRASGYEQYF. DNA of the CDR3: TGTGCCTGGAGGAGGGATCGGGCTAGCGGCTACGAGCAGTACTTC.

This clone was found a few times. V is TRBV4-1 and J is TRBJ1-4; 9 nucleotides align to TRBD1. Germline lookup yields CDR1 MGHRA and CDR2 YSYEKL. The V and J ends lost 4 bases and 7 bases, in that order; junction bases with no gene match: 10. This CDR3 has 16 residues. The chain's CDR3 is CASSRSGTGWGEKLFF. The CDR3 DNA is TGCGCCAGCAGCCGGTCCGGGACAGGGTGGGGTGAAAAACTGTTTTTT.

In this sample, this clone turned up once. The chain couples TRBV4-1 to TRBJ1-2, with 10 positions matching TRBD1. V shed 3 bases, J shed 0 bases, and the junction held 10 bases outside the gene matches. Germline CDR1 and CDR2: MGHRA and YSYEKL. CDR3 length: 18 residues. The CDR3 sequence is CASSQAGTGVSPNYGYTF. The CDR3 DNA reads as TGCGCCAGCAGCCAGGCCGGGACAGGGGTCTCCCCTAACTATGGCTACACCTTC.

This chain joins TRBV11-2 and TRBJ1-6; 8 bases agree with TRBD1. The germline V gene encodes CDR1 SGHAT and CDR2 FQNNGV. The CDR3 runs to 14 residues. With 4 bases clipped from V and 10 bases from J, the junction kept 6 bases outside the gene matches. In DNA form, the CDR3 reads TGTGCCAGCAGCTCTGGACAGGGTGGGTCACCCCTCCACTTT. Translation: CASSSGQGGSPLHF.

This rearrangement joins TRBV4-1 to TRBJ2-1; D might be TRBD2 (6 bases). CDR3 length: 13 residues. From germline, CDR1 is MGHRA and CDR2 YSYEKL. The V end was cut by 4 bases, the J end by 3 bases, with 7 bases between. CDR3 in DNA: TGCGCCAGCAGCCGGGAGGACTACAATGAGCAGTTCTTC. This gives the protein CASSREDYNEQFF.

The chain has TRBV30 and TRBJ1-1; the match to TRBD1 covers 12 bases. The junction had 2 bases not matched to a gene; V was cut back by 8 bases and J by 1 base. Germline V gene sequence: CDR1 GTSNPN, CDR2 SVGIG (reference sequence). This CDR3 comprises 13 residues. The CDR3 here is CARDRGPNTEAFF. The CDR3 DNA follows: TGTGCCCGGGACAGGGGGCCGAACACTGAAGCTTTCTTT. The entire variable domain, with the rest obtained from reference TRBV30 and TRBJ1-1, is as follows: SQTIHQWPATLVQPVGSPLSLECTVEGTSNPNLYWYRQAAGRGLQLLFYSVGIGQISSEVPQNLSASRPQDRQFILSSKKLLLSDSGFYLCARDRGPNTEAFFGQGTRLTVV.

This chain links TRBV18 with TRBJ2-6; D gene uncertain. This CDR3 has 16 amino acids. Germline V gene lookup returns CDR1 KGHSH and CDR2 LQKENI. The ends were cut back, 5 bases at V and 2 bases at J, with 13 bases in the middle. The CDR3 nucleotides are TGTGCCAGCTCAGCGTCCGTCACTACTGGGGCCAACGTCCTGACTTTC. It is translated as CASSASVTTGANVLTF.

The chain joins TRBV19 to TRBJ2-3; TRBD1 matches 7 bases. Germline values: CDR1 LNHDA, CDR2 SQIVND (reference sequence). The V and J ends lost 5 bases and 4 bases, in that order; junction bases with no gene match: 6. The CDR3 length is 14 residues. This chain's CDR3 is CASSLRQGADTQYF. DNA for the CDR3: TGTGCCAGTAGTCTTAGACAGGGAGCAGATACGCAGTATTTT.

In this sample, this clone turned up many times. V gene TRBV3-1 (or the pseudogene TRBV3-2) combines with J gene TRBJ2-1, with TRBD1 identical over 9 bases. Germline V gives CDR1 LGHDT, CDR2 YNNKEL (reference sequence). V trimming: 2 bases; J trimming: 7 bases; junction bases outside the gene matches: 12. This CDR3 contains 17 residues. CDR3 DNA: TGTGCCAGCAGCCAACATCATGCCGGGACAGGGAGAAATGAGCAGTTCTTC. Translation gives CASSQHHAGTGRNEQFF.

This clone was recorded a few times. This sequence joins TRBV14 and TRBJ2-3; no definite D call. V lost 1 base and J 0 bases, leaving 5 bases between the germline ends. Germline V lookup: CDR1 SGHDN, CDR2 FVKESK. The CDR3 is 14 amino acids. CDR3 DNA sequence: TGTGCCAGCAGCCAAGTTATTAGCACAGATACGCAGTATTTT. Translating gives CASSQVISTDTQYF.

The chain carries TRBV18 and TRBJ1-2, with D maybe TRBD1 (6 bases). Trimming shortened V by 3 bases and J by 4 bases, and 12 bases separated the two germline ends. The CDR3 extends over 14 amino acids. Germline V gene data show CDR1 as KGHSH and CDR2 as LQKENI. The CDR3 bases are TGTGCCAGCTCACCTCGACAGGACTTCTATGGCTACACCTTC. Protein product: CASSPRQDFYGYTF.

The V and J genes are TRBV2 and TRBJ2-3; TRBD2 might be the D (7 bases). Germline CDR1 reads SNHLY; CDR2 reads FYNNEI. This CDR3 is 14 amino acids long. With 7 bases removed from V and 3 bases from J, the gap between germline ends came to 14 bases. The CDR3 reads CASTGRGRTDTQYF. As DNA, the CDR3 is TGTGCCAGCACGGGGAGGGGGAGGACAGATACGCAGTATTTT.